The next 26 T cell receptor beta chains were all read from a single sample in a study of blood T cell repertoires in COVID-19. Using immunoSEQ multiplex PCR, the repertoire was profiled, and TCRdb retains in-frame clones only, with some absent. Of roughly 200,000 clones listed, about 86% are singletons. Sequences were obtained from peripheral blood. The receptor source for this set is a man aged 50 to 59 with active or convalescent COVID-19.

With respect to this clone: The sample contains more than one DNA sequence encoding this CDR3. J is TRBJ1-2 and V is TRBV7-9, with TRBD1 as a possible D gene (5 bases). Trimming cost V 5 bases and J 3 bases, with 16 bases left between them. Germline CDR1 is SEHNR and CDR2 is FQNEAQ (reference sequence). There are 15 residues in the CDR3. The chain's CDR3 is CASSPTGGSDYGYTF. The CDR3 DNA is TGTGCCAGCAGCCCTACGGGGGGAAGCGACTATGGCTACACCTTC.

This clone was observed a handful of times. The rearrangement links TRBV10-1 to TRBJ2-2, with D unclear. V lost 7 bases and J 7 bases, leaving 13 bases between the germline ends. Germline V gene lookup returns CDR1 WNHNN and CDR2 SYGVQD (reference sequence). The CDR3 totals 13 residues. The CDR3 here is CASNPIVVGELFF. In DNA form, the CDR3 reads TGCGCCAGCAACCCAATAGTCGTCGGGGAGCTGTTTTTT.

The V and J genes are TRBV6-5 and TRBJ1-1; 7 nucleotides match TRBD1. The trim removed 5 bases at V and 0 bases at J, leaving 3 bases unmatched. The V gene's germline CDR1 is MNHEY and CDR2 SVGAGI. This CDR3 is 14 amino acids long. CDR3 sequence reads: CASSTGQMNTEAFF. The CDR3 nucleotides are TGTGCCAGCAGTACGGGACAGATGAACACTGAAGCTTTCTTT.

The chain combines TRBV6-5 with TRBJ1-6, with TRBD1 matching 9 bases. The V segment lost 2 bases and the J segment 7 bases; nucleotides outside the gene matches: 3. The CDR3 runs to 15 residues. From germline, CDR1 is MNHEY and CDR2 SVGAGI. The chain's CDR3 is CASSYGTGPNSPLHF. DNA of the CDR3: TGTGCCAGCAGTTACGGGACAGGGCCAAATTCACCCCTCCACTTT.

The chain recombines TRBV4-1 with TRBJ1-1; D might be TRBD1 (5 bases). V lost 1 base and J 5 bases, leaving 17 bases between the germline ends. Germline CDR1 MGHRA, CDR2 YSYEKL. The CDR3 sequence is 16 residues long. CDR3 protein: CASSQGWGSAGTEAFF. The CDR3 nucleotides are TGCGCCAGCAGCCAAGGATGGGGCAGTGCTGGGACTGAAGCTTTCTTT.

The chain has TRBV5-1 and TRBJ2-5; D perhaps matches TRBD1 (6 bases). V dropped 0 bases and J dropped 5 bases, with 14 bases sitting between them. Germline-derived CDR1 and CDR2 are SGHRS and YFSETQ. The CDR3 runs 15 residues. The CDR3 loop is CASSLAQGRGETQYF. DNA of the CDR3: TGCGCCAGCAGCTTGGCCCAGGGGCGTGGGGAGACCCAGTACTTC. The whole variable domain, remainder taken from reference TRBV5-1 and TRBJ2-5, is KAGVTQTPRYLIKTRGQQVTLSCSPISGHRSVSWYQQTPGQGLQFLFEYFSETQRNKGNFPGRFSGRQFSNSRSEMNVSTLELGDSALYLCASSLAQGRGETQYFGPGTRLLVL.

The chain is built from TRBV9 and TRBJ1-6; tentative D call: TRBD1 (5 bases). The CDR3 is made up of 15 amino acids. V shed 4 bases and J shed 6 bases, with 14 bases lying between them. Per the germline V gene, CDR1 is SGDLS and CDR2 is YYNGEE. This CDR3 is CASSPHDRTNSPLHF. CDR3 DNA sequence: TGTGCCAGCAGCCCTCATGACAGAACTAATTCACCCCTCCACTTT.

J is TRBJ1-5 and V is TRBV7-8; no clear D. Trimming removed 1 base at V and 5 bases at J, with 6 bases between. The CDR3 is 13 amino acids. Germline V gives CDR1 SGHVS, CDR2 FQNEAQ. CDR3 coding DNA: TGTGCCAGCAGCTTAGATCCAGATCAGCCCCAGCATTTT. It encodes CASSLDPDQPQHF.

This clone is medium-sized (0.01 to 0.1%) by share. The chain employs TRBV12-3 or TRBV12-4 and TRBJ1-3; 7 nucleotides line up with TRBD1. The V gene end was trimmed by 5 bases and the J gene end by 11 bases; junction bases not matched to a gene: 9. This CDR3 is 13 amino acids long. CDR3 sequence (DNA): TGTGCCAGCAGTGTACTACAGGGGTTTCCCATATATTTT. It specifies CASSVLQGFPIYF.

The chain is built from TRBV12-3 or TRBV12-4 and TRBJ1-1, with TRBD1 matching over 9 bases. V was clipped by 5 bases and J by 11 bases; unmatched bases: 6. The CDR3 spans 12 residues. This chain's CDR3 is CASSRTGEWAFF. In DNA, the CDR3 is TGTGCCAGCAGTCGGACAGGGGAATGGGCTTTCTTT.

The chain combines TRBV13 with TRBJ2-1; 8 bases match TRBD2. V trimming: 5 bases; J trimming: 3 bases; junction bases outside the gene matches: 6. CDR3 size: 15 residues. Germline loops: CDR1 PRHDT, CDR2 FYEKMQ (reference sequence). CDR3 sequence: CASSRPGTSYNEQFF. The CDR3 nucleotides are TGTGCCAGCAGCCGTCCCGGGACTAGCTACAATGAGCAGTTCTTC.

The count of this clone is one. The chain combines TRBV27 with TRBJ2-7, with D possibly being TRBD2 (7 bases). V was pared by 5 bases and J by 7 bases, with 21 bases between. CDR3 length: 15 residues. Looked up from germline, CDR1 is MNHEY and CDR2 is SMNVEV (reference sequence). Here the CDR3 reads CASSPWGGALLEQYF. The CDR3 coding sequence is TGTGCCAGCAGTCCCTGGGGGGGGGCGTTGTTAGAGCAGTACTTC.

The chain carries TRBV30 and TRBJ1-1, with 7 bases aligning to TRBD1. The CDR3 has 14 residues. In germline, CDR1 is GTSNPN, CDR2 SVGIG (reference sequence). V lost 0 bases to trimming and J lost 3 bases; unmatched junction nucleotides: 4. In DNA form, the CDR3 reads TGTGCCTGGAGTGTTCTTACAGGGGACACTGAAGCTTTCTTT. It specifies CAWSVLTGDTEAFF.

V usage is TRBV2 and J usage is TRBJ1-6; TRBD1 matches at 10 bases. V was pared by 6 bases and J by 7 bases, with 3 bases of the junction left unmatched. Germline V gene lookup returns CDR1 SNHLY and CDR2 FYNNEI. CDR3 length: 14 residues. The CDR3 DNA reads TGTGCCAGCAGCCGGACAGGGGGGAATTCACCCCTCCACTTT. It translates to CASSRTGGNSPLHF.

This clone was seen a few times. The rearrangement uses TRBV6-1 and TRBJ2-7; the D gene is possibly TRBD2 (5 bases). The CDR3 has 18 residues. The germline V gene has CDR1 MNHNS and CDR2 SASEGT. The germline V and J ends were trimmed by 2 bases and 1 base, with 21 bases remaining between them. In nucleotides, the CDR3 is TGTGCCAGCAGTGAACCAACCAATACGGGGTTTGGATCCTACGAGCAGTACTTC. It is translated as CASSEPTNTGFGSYEQYF.

This clone turned up a few times. The rearrangement joins TRBV3-1 (or the pseudogene TRBV3-2) to TRBJ2-7; D gene unclear. The ends were cut back, 0 bases at V and 0 bases at J, with 6 bases in the middle. This CDR3 region has 14 residues. Germline V gives CDR1 LGHDT, CDR2 YNNKEL (reference sequence). The chain's CDR3 is CASSQEAVSYEQYF. The CDR3 DNA reads as TGTGCCAGCAGCCAAGAGGCCGTCTCCTACGAGCAGTACTTC.

The J gene is TRBJ2-7, the V gene TRBV5-4, with 13 positions matching TRBD2. The CDR3 consists of 16 residues. Trimming removed 4 bases from V and 3 bases from J; junction bases left unmatched: 7. Looked up from germline, CDR1 is SGHNT and CDR2 is YYREEE (reference sequence). CDR3 in amino acids: CASSPGTSGTYYEQYF. The CDR3 DNA is TGTGCCAGCAGCCCCGGGACTAGCGGGACCTACTACGAGCAGTACTTC. Full variable domain (remainder filled in from reference TRBV5-4 and TRBJ2-7): ETGVTQSPTHLIKTRGQQVTLRCSSQSGHNTVSWYQQALGQGPQFIFQYYREEENGRGNFPPRFSGLQFPNYSSELNVNALELDDSALYLCASSPGTSGTYYEQYFGPGTRLTVT.

V usage is TRBV19 and J usage is TRBJ2-2, with 8 bases fitting TRBD2. The germline gives CDR1 LNHDA, CDR2 SQIVND (reference sequence). The ends lost 6 bases at V and 4 bases at J; junction bases unmatched: 7. This CDR3 comprises 15 residues. The CDR3 loop is CASSKGLEFTGELFF. CDR3 nucleotide sequence: TGTGCCAGTAGCAAGGGACTAGAGTTCACCGGGGAGCTGTTTTTT.

The chain joins TRBV6-5 to TRBJ2-3; a weak D match, TRBD2 (6 bases). CDR1 is MNHEY and CDR2 is SVGAGI in the germline V gene. V was trimmed by 5 bases and J by 0 bases, leaving 12 bases between them. The CDR3 is 15 amino acids. The CDR3 nucleotides read TGTGCCAGCAGTCACACCGGGACTAGCACAGATACGCAGTATTTT. This translates into CASSHTGTSTDTQYF.

This clone was found once. J is TRBJ2-4 and V is TRBV7-2, with no clear D. Germline V lookup: CDR1 SGHTA, CDR2 FQGNSA. The ends were cut back, 1 base at V and 4 bases at J, with 8 bases in the middle. The CDR3 length is 14 residues. CDR3 residues: CASSLVASKNIQYF. DNA for the CDR3: TGTGCCAGCAGCTTAGTGGCCAGTAAAAACATTCAGTACTTC.

In nucleotides, the CDR3 is TGTGCCAGTAGGCCCGGGACAGCGAACACCGGGGAGCTGTTTTTT. Translation gives CASRPGTANTGELFF. The chain joins TRBV19 to TRBJ2-2; 7 nucleotides match TRBD1. The CDR3 covers 15 residues. With 6 bases clipped from V and 0 bases from J, the junction kept 4 bases outside the gene matches. Germline V gene lookup returns CDR1 LNHDA and CDR2 SQIVND (reference sequence). Full variable domain (outside the CDR3, taken from reference TRBV19 and TRBJ2-2): DGGITQSPKYLFRKEGQNVTLSCEQNLNHDAMYWYRQDPGQGLRLIYYSQIVNDFQKGDIAEGYSVSREKKESFPLTVTSAQKNPTAFYLCASRPGTANTGELFFGEGSRLTVL.

This clone was picked up a small number of times. The rearrangement uses TRBV27 and TRBJ2-7; perhaps TRBD1 as D (5 bases). CDR3 length: 13 residues. Germline loops: CDR1 MNHEY, CDR2 SMNVEV (reference sequence). The germline V and J ends were trimmed by 4 bases and 3 bases, with 10 bases remaining between them. This CDR3 reads CASSSTGNYEQYF. The CDR3 DNA reads as TGTGCCAGCAGTTCCACAGGTAACTACGAGCAGTACTTC.

The CDR3 bases are TGTGCCAGCAGCTTAGGAGGGGAGGTGGCACCCCTCCACTTT. Protein product: CASSLGGEVAPLHF. This chain joins TRBV7-2 and TRBJ1-6, with D perhaps matching TRBD1 (5 bases). Trimming stripped 1 base from V and 11 bases from J, with 12 bases between. CDR3 length: 14 residues. CDR1 SGHTA and CDR2 FQGNSA come from the germline V gene. The full variable domain, its missing parts supplied by reference TRBV7-2 and TRBJ1-6, is GAGVSQSPSNKVTEKGKDVELRCDPISGHTALYWYRQSLGQGLEFLIYFQGNSAPDKSGLPSDRFSAERTGGSVSTLTIQRTQQEDSAVYLCASSLGGEVAPLHFGNGTRLTVT.

This chain links TRBV18 with TRBJ1-3, with 7 bases lining up with TRBD1. Germline V gives CDR1 KGHSH, CDR2 LQKENI. V was clipped by 3 bases and J by 2 bases; unmatched bases: 4. This CDR3 is built from 15 residues. The CDR3 here is CASSPQGVPGNTIYF. CDR3 nucleotide sequence: TGTGCCAGCTCACCCCAGGGGGTCCCTGGAAACACCATATATTTT.

This chain links TRBV6-5 with TRBJ1-1; the match to TRBD1 covers 7 bases. The V and J ends lost 7 bases and 4 bases, in that order; junction bases with no gene match: 6. CDR1 and CDR2 from the germline V gene are MNHEY and SVGAGI. This CDR3 spans 13 amino acids. CDR3 DNA sequence: TGTGCCAGCACCAGGGGGGAAGGCACTGAAGCTTTCTTT. Protein: CASTRGEGTEAFF.

The chain joins TRBV7-9 to TRBJ1-2, with D possibly TRBD1 on 6 matching bases. The CDR3 is 14 amino acids. CDR1 SEHNR and CDR2 FQNEAQ come from the germline V gene (reference sequence). The V and J ends lost 1 base and 2 bases respectively, with 8 bases between them. The DNA of the CDR3 is TGTGCCAGCAGCTTAGGGCAGGGGAACTATGGCTACACCTTC. Amino acids: CASSLGQGNYGYTF.